The 28 T cell receptor beta chains reported below all come from one sample, sequenced in a study of blood T cells in healthy people across ages. Alongside a J-beta primer mix, a sample-barcoded 5' primer served in a second PCR lasting about 7 to 11 cycles. TCRdb re-called the 5' RACE reads through MiXCR, storing one row per CDR3 protein. The table shows under 2 million distinct CDR3 sequences, with around 35% occurring only once. The sample taken for sequencing was blood. These receptors were taken from a woman aged 30 to 39 in good health.

The table lists this clonotype with a few counts. This chain connects TRBV6-6 to TRBJ1-1, with D possibly matching TRBD1 (5 bases). Germline values: CDR1 MNHNY, CDR2 SVGAGI (reference sequence). The CDR3 covers 16 residues. V was shortened by 3 bases and J by 3 bases, with 17 bases between the two germline ends. CDR3 protein: CASSYTGGGGYTEAFF. For the CDR3, the DNA is TGTGCCAGCAGTTATACAGGTGGGGGTGGGTACACTGAAGCTTTCTTT.

This chain connects TRBV4-1 to TRBJ2-7; tentative D call: TRBD2 (5 bases). The CDR3 has 16 amino acids. Germline CDR1 reads MGHRA; CDR2 reads YSYEKL. Deletions cut 1 base from V and 0 bases from J, with 13 bases between. The CDR3 region is CASSQGAAGDSYEQYF. The CDR3, as DNA: TGCGCCAGCAGCCAAGGTGCCGCCGGGGACTCCTACGAGCAGTACTTC.

V gene TRBV13 combines with J gene TRBJ2-7, with 7 bases identical to TRBD1. This CDR3 is built from 16 residues. The trim removed 5 bases at V and 2 bases at J, leaving 12 bases unmatched. Looked up from germline, CDR1 is PRHDT and CDR2 is FYEKMQ (reference sequence). The CDR3 region is CASSTIQGTVAYEQYF. CDR3 DNA: TGTGCCAGCAGCACGATACAGGGGACAGTAGCCTACGAGCAGTACTTC.

The chain is built from TRBV10-3 and TRBJ2-7, with 12 nucleotides matching TRBD2. Germline assignment: CDR1 ENHRY and CDR2 SYGVKD. The CDR3 has 17 residues. V was clipped by 3 bases and J by 0 bases; unmatched bases: 6. CDR3 region: CAISDTSGGLYSYEQYF. The CDR3 DNA is TGTGCCATCAGTGATACTAGCGGGGGGCTATACTCCTACGAGCAGTACTTC.

The J gene is TRBJ2-1, the V gene TRBV5-1; 16 nucleotides align to TRBD2. J was trimmed by 7 bases and V by 0 bases; bases with no gene match: 4. This CDR3 is 17 amino acids long. The germline CDR1 and CDR2 sequences are SGHRS and YFSETQ. The CDR3 DNA is TGCGCCAGCAGCTTGGCCGCGGGACTAGCGGGAGGGAATGAGCAGTTCTTC. Protein: CASSLAAGLAGGNEQFF.

This clonotype showed up just a few times. The chain has TRBV12-3 or TRBV12-4 and TRBJ2-5; D is uncertain. The CDR3 sequence is 13 residues long. Trimming pared 3 bases from V and 1 base from J, leaving 6 bases between. In DNA form, the CDR3 reads TGTGCCAGCAGTTTTCACAGCCAAGAGACCCAGTACTTC. This encodes CASSFHSQETQYF.

The V and J genes are TRBV30 and TRBJ2-3, with TRBD2 as a possible D gene (5 bases). Between the trimmed V and J ends, which lost 2 bases and 2 bases, there was a span of 11 bases. In germline, CDR1 is GTSNPN, CDR2 SVGIG (reference sequence). CDR3 length: 14 residues. CDR3 DNA: TGTGCCTGGAGTCGGGATCAGGTCACAGATACGCAGTATTTT. This encodes CAWSRDQVTDTQYF.

This clonotype showed up just a few times. This chain uses TRBV5-5 with TRBJ2-3; 7 bases are a match to TRBD2. The length of the CDR3 is 14 residues. The J segment lost 5 bases and the V segment lost 0 bases, leaving 3 bases of the junction unmatched. The germline CDR1 and CDR2 sequences are SGHKS and YYEKEE (reference sequence). The CDR3 bases are TGTGCCAGCAGCTTGGATCTAGCGGTAGATACGCAGTATTTT. Protein product: CASSLDLAVDTQYF.

In the case of this clonotype: Mismatch with germline at one junction end may stem from a read error. V gene TRBV20-1 combines with J gene TRBJ2-1; possible D gene TRBD1, 6 bases. Germline V gives CDR1 DFQATT, CDR2 SNEGSKA (reference sequence). The length of the CDR3 is 13 residues. The CDR3 loop is CNADSGQENEQFF. Written as DNA, the CDR3 is TGCAATGCTGACTCGGGACAAGAAAATGAGCAGTTCTTC.

V gene TRBV7-3 combines with J gene TRBJ2-1; TRBD2 aligns across 10 bases. The trim removed 2 bases at V and 8 bases at J, leaving 9 bases unmatched. Germline loops: CDR1 SGHTA, CDR2 FQGTGA. The CDR3 sequence is 16 residues long. This CDR3 is CASSLVGAGGPYEQFF. The CDR3 nucleotides read TGTGCCAGCAGCTTAGTAGGAGCGGGAGGGCCCTATGAGCAGTTCTTC.

The chain links TRBV11-2 to TRBJ2-7, with a tentative D call TRBD2 (5 bases). Germline V gives CDR1 SGHAT, CDR2 FQNNGV. V lost 6 bases and J 1 base, leaving 13 bases between the germline ends. The CDR3 runs 14 residues. The chain's CDR3 is CASSDQRWSYEQYF. The CDR3, as DNA: TGTGCCAGCAGTGACCAGCGGTGGTCCTACGAGCAGTACTTC. The variable domain in full, completed from reference TRBV11-2 and TRBJ2-7, reads EAGVAQSPRYKIIEKRQSVAFWCNPISGHATLYWYQQILGQGPKLLIQFQNNGVVDDSQLPKDRFSAERLKGVDSTLKIQPAKLEDSAVYLCASSDQRWSYEQYFGPGTRLTVT.

This chain links TRBV14 with TRBJ2-6; D is unresolved. CDR3 length: 15 residues. The germline V gene encodes CDR1 SGHDN and CDR2 FVKESK. V dropped 0 bases and J dropped 2 bases, with 5 bases sitting between them. The DNA for the CDR3 is TGTGCCAGCAGCCAAGACTGGCCTGGGGCCAACGTCCTGACTTTC. It codes for CASSQDWPGANVLTF.

The chain combines TRBV21-1 with TRBJ2-1. TRBV21-1 corresponds to a pseudogene. This CDR3 spans 12 amino acids. CDR3 DNA: TGCGACCGGTGTGAGGTCGTCAATGAGCAGTTCTTC. It codes for CDRCEVVNEQFF.

The rearrangement joins TRBV3-1 to TRBJ2-7; D remains unclear. Germline CDR1 LGHDT, CDR2 YNNKEL (reference sequence). Trimming removed 5 bases at V and 3 bases at J, with 20 bases between. The CDR3 runs 16 residues. The CDR3 DNA is TGTGCCAGCAGCTACGGACCCACGGTAAAGAACTACGAGCAGTACTTC. This gives the protein CASSYGPTVKNYEQYF.

The table lists this clonotype with many counts. V is TRBV10-3 and J is TRBJ2-5; D is unclear. Germline V lookup: CDR1 ENHRY, CDR2 SYGVKD. V dropped 4 bases and J dropped 5 bases, with 11 bases sitting between them. The CDR3 is 13 residues long. CDR3 amino acids: CAISVAPVETQYF. For the CDR3, the DNA is TGTGCCATCAGTGTGGCCCCAGTGGAGACCCAGTACTTC.

The chain combines TRBV13 with TRBJ2-3; a possible D gene is TRBD2 (6 bases). Per the germline V gene, CDR1 is PRHDT and CDR2 is FYEKMQ (reference sequence). Trimming cost V 3 bases and J 1 base, with 17 bases left between them. The CDR3 consists of 17 residues. The CDR3 spells CASSFANGGTRTDTQYF. DNA of the CDR3: TGTGCCAGCAGCTTCGCTAACGGGGGAACCCGCACAGATACGCAGTATTTT.

This clonotype was recorded at least ten times. V usage is TRBV6-2 or TRBV6-3 and J usage is TRBJ2-7; D gene ambiguous. The CDR3 has 11 amino acids. Trimming pared 5 bases from V and 2 bases from J, leaving 4 bases between. CDR1 is MNHEY, CDR2 SVGEGT, per germline. The CDR3 reads CASSMAYEQYF. CDR3 sequence (DNA): TGTGCCAGCAGTATGGCCTACGAGCAGTACTTC.

This clonotype showed up just a few times. The chain recombines TRBV20-1 with TRBJ2-1; a weak D match, TRBD2 (6 bases). This CDR3 is built from 15 residues. V shed 3 bases and J shed 0 bases, with 12 bases lying between them. CDR1 is DFQATT and CDR2 is SNEGSKA in the germline V gene (reference sequence). The CDR3 DNA reads as TGCAGTGCTAGTAGCGGCCAAAGCTCCTACAATGAGCAGTTCTTC. Translated: CSASSGQSSYNEQFF.

The rearrangement uses TRBV11-2 and TRBJ2-3, with D perhaps TRBD2 (6 bases). The CDR3 runs 16 residues. V lost 5 bases to trimming and J lost 0 bases, with 15 bases between them. Per the germline V gene, CDR1 is SGHAT and CDR2 is FQNNGV. CDR3 residues: CASSRGIRGSTDTQYF. The CDR3 coding sequence is TGTGCCAGCAGCCGCGGGATTAGGGGTAGCACAGATACGCAGTATTTT.

The chain joins TRBV7-2 to TRBJ2-7; the D call may be TRBD1 or TRBD2 (6 bases each). Germline CDR1 is SGHTA and CDR2 is FQGNSA. The CDR3 totals 17 residues. Deletions cut 3 bases from V and 3 bases from J, with 21 bases between. The CDR3 DNA is TGTGCCAGCAGCTTTTATTTAGGGGGGCTTAAATGCTACGAGCAGTACTTC. It translates to CASSFYLGGLKCYEQYF. Full variable domain (remainder filled in from reference TRBV7-2 and TRBJ2-7): GAGVSQSPSNKVTEKGKDVELRCDPISGHTALYWYRQSLGQGLEFLIYFQGNSAPDKSGLPSDRFSAERTGGSVSTLTIQRTQQEDSAVYLCASSFYLGGLKCYEQYFGPGTRLTVT.

The CDR3 protein is CASSEAVREGYEQYF. The DNA for the CDR3 is TGTGCCAGCAGTGAAGCCGTGCGGGAAGGCTACGAGCAGTACTTC. V is TRBV6-1 and J is TRBJ2-5; D is perhaps TRBD2 (6 bases). The J call is uncertain, as TRBJ2-7 better fits the DNA end. The CDR3 totals 15 residues. Per germline, CDR1 MNHNS and CDR2 SASEGT.

This clonotype was found a few times. The chain links TRBV20-1 to TRBJ2-5; a weak D match, TRBD1 (6 bases). The length of the CDR3 is 14 residues. Germline CDR1 reads DFQATT; CDR2 reads SNEGSKA (reference sequence). V lost 5 bases and J 2 bases, leaving 15 bases between the germline ends. CDR3 nucleotides: TGCAGTGCTCCATCAGGGGCAGAGCAAGAGACCCAGTACTTC. This sequence encodes CSAPSGAEQETQYF.

This clonotype appeared a few times. A much bigger clone sits one base away, suggesting this may be a read error. The chain is built from TRBV15 and TRBJ2-5; D is unresolved. The CDR3 is 15 residues long. CDR1 LNHNV and CDR2 YYDKDF come from the germline V gene (reference sequence). Trimming pared 4 bases from V and 0 bases from J, leaving 12 bases between. Written as DNA, the CDR3 is TGTGCCACCAGCAATCGGGCCTTGTACCAAGAGACCCAGTACTTC. As protein: CATSNRALYQETQYF.

The rearrangement uses TRBV20-1 and TRBJ1-5, with no clear D. The CDR3 is made up of 16 amino acids. The germline gives CDR1 DFQATT, CDR2 SNEGSKA (reference sequence). V was clipped by 6 bases and J by 5 bases, with 23 bases between them. The CDR3 DNA is TGCAGTGCCCTAGAACTCTCAAGCACCAAGGATCAGCCCCAGCATTTT. Its protein is CSALELSSTKDQPQHF.

The chain recombines TRBV27 with TRBJ1-1; maybe TRBD1 (5 bases). Germline CDR1 and CDR2: MNHEY and SMNVEV (reference sequence). The CDR3 consists of 17 residues. V lost 4 bases, J lost 1 base, and 19 bases lay in between. CDR3 amino acids: CASSSRTGLWENTEAFF. CDR3 coding DNA: TGTGCCAGCAGTTCCCGAACAGGACTATGGGAGAACACTGAAGCTTTCTTT.

The chain couples TRBV3-1 to TRBJ2-5, with 8 bases fitting TRBD2. The germline V gene encodes CDR1 LGHDT and CDR2 YNNKEL (reference sequence). The V and J ends lost 0 bases and 5 bases, in that order; junction bases with no gene match: 8. The CDR3 is made up of 16 amino acids. This chain's CDR3 is CASSQDLGGARETQYF. CDR3 coding DNA: TGTGCCAGCAGCCAAGATCTCGGGGGGGCCCGTGAGACCCAGTACTTC.

This clonotype was picked up a small number of times. V usage is TRBV28 and J usage is TRBJ2-7; D unresolved. The CDR3 runs 13 residues. Trimming shortened V by 7 bases and J by 2 bases, and 12 bases separated the two germline ends. CDR1 is MDHEN and CDR2 is SYDVKM in the germline V gene. CDR3 nucleotides: TGTGCCAGCACTGATTTGGATACCTACGAGCAGTACTTC. Translating it yields CASTDLDTYEQYF.

This sequence joins TRBV27 and TRBJ1-5; 8 nucleotides match TRBD1. The J segment lost 4 bases and the V segment lost 10 bases, leaving 6 bases of the junction unmatched. The CDR3 is made up of 13 amino acids. CDR1 MNHEY and CDR2 SMNVEV come from the germline V gene (reference sequence). This chain's CDR3 is CATSRDRNQPQHF. The DNA for the CDR3 is TGTGCCACCTCGCGGGACAGGAATCAGCCCCAGCATTTT.